This record covers a single TCR beta chain. These data originate in a study of blood T cell repertoires in COVID-19. Study at large: The study drew acute and convalescent COVID-19 samples from the United States, Italy and Spain. Sample material is recorded as cDNA or gDNA derived from T cells, B-cell-depleted T cells, or PBMCs.

The CDR3 contains 13 residues. Germline CDR1 is SGHTA and CDR2 is FQGNSA. V was clipped by 1 base and J by 4 bases, with 7 bases between them. In the original workflow: Amplification of reference gene primers provided the estimated nucleated cell counts. Measured with immunoSEQ multiplex PCR; TCRdb has only the in-frame clones, and not every one. The V and J calls and clone size were taken over from that table, and D and trimming were inferred from the DNA. The table has under 250,000 clones, roughly nine tenths seen once. Sequences were obtained from peripheral blood. The chain couples TRBV7-2 to TRBJ1-2; D gene ambiguous. The origin of this receptor is a man aged 55-75 years with acute or convalescent COVID-19. The CDR3 region is CASSLERLYGYTF. The CDR3 DNA is TGTGCCAGCAGCTTAGAAAGACTCTATGGCTACACCTTC. The entire variable domain, with the rest obtained from reference TRBV7-2 and TRBJ1-2, is as follows: GAGVSQSPSNKVTEKGKDVELRCDPISGHTALYWYRQSLGQGLEFLIYFQGNSAPDKSGLPSDRFSAERTGGSVSTLTIQRTQQEDSAVYLCASSLERLYGYTFGSGTRLTVV.